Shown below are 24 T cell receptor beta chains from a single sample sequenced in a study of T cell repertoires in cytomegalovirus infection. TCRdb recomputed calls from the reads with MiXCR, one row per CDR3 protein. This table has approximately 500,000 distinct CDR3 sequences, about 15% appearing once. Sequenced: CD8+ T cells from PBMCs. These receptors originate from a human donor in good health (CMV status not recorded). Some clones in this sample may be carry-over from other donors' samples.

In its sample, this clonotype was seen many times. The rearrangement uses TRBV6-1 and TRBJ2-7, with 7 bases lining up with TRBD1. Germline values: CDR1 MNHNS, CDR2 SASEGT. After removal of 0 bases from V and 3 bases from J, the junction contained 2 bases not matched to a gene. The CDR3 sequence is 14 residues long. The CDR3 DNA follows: TGTGCCAGCAGTGAAGCCACAGGGGACTACGAGCAGTACTTC. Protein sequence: CASSEATGDYEQYF.

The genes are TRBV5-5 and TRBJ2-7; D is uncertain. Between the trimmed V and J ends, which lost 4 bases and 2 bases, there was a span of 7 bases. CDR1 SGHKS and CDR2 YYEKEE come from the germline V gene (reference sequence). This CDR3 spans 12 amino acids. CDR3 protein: CASSMTAYEQYF. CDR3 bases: TGTGCCAGCAGCATGACGGCCTACGAGCAGTACTTC.

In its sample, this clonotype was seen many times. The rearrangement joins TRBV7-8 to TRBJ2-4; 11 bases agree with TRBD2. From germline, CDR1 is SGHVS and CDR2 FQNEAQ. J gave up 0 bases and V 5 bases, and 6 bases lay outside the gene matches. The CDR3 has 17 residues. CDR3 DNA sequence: TGTGCCAGCAGCGGGACTAGCGGAAGTCTAGCCAAAAACATTCAGTACTTC. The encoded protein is CASSGTSGSLAKNIQYF.

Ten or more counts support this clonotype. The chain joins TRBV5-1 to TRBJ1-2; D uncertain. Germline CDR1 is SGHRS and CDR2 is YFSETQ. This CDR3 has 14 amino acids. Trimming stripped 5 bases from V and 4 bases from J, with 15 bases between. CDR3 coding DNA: TGCGCCAGCAGTTCAAACGACGGGGTCTATGGCTACACCTTC. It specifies CASSSNDGVYGYTF.

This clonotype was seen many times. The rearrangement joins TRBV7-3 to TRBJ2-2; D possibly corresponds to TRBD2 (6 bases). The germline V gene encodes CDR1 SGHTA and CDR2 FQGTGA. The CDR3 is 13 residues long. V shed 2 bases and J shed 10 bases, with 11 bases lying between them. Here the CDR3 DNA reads TGTGCCAGCAGCTTAGTTTCGGGGGTGGAGCTGTTTTTT. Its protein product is CASSLVSGVELFF.

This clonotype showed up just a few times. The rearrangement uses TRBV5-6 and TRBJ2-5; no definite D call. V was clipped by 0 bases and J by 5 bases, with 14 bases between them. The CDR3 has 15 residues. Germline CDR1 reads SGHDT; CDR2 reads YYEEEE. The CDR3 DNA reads TGTGCCAGCAGCTTGGTCGGATTAAATATCGAGACCCAGTACTTC. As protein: CASSLVGLNIETQYF.

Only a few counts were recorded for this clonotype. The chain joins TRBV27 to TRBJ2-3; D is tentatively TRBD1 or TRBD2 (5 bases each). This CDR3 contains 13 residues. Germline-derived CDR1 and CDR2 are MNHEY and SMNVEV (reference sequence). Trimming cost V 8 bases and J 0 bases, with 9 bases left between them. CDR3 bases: TGTGCCAGCTTGGGGGTCAGCACAGATACGCAGTATTTT. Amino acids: CASLGVSTDTQYF.

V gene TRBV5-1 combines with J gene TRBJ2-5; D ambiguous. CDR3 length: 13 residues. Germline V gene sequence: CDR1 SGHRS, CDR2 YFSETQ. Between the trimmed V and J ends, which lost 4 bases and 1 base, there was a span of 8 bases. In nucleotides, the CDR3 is TGCGCCAGCAGCCTCAATCCCCAAGAGACCCAGTACTTC. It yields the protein CASSLNPQETQYF.

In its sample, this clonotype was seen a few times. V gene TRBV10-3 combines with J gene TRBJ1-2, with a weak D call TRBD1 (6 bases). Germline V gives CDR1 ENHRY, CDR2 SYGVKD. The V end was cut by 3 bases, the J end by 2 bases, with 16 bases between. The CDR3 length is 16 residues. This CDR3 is CAISDPRGAQNYGYTF. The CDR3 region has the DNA TGTGCCATCAGTGACCCCCGGGGGGCTCAAAACTATGGCTACACCTTC.

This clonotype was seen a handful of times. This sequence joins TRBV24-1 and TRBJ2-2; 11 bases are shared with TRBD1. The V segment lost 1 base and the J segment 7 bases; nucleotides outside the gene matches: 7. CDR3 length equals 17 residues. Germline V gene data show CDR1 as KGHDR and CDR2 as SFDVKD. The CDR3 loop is CATSDFYGQGAGGELFF. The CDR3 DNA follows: TGTGCCACCAGTGATTTCTACGGACAGGGGGCCGGCGGGGAGCTGTTTTTT.

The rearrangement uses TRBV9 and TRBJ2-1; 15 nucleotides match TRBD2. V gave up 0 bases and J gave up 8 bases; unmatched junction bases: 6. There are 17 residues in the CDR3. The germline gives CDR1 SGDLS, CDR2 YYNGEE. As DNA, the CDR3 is TGTGCCAGCAGCGTAGCTAGGACTAGCGGGAGGGGCGATGAGCAGTTCTTC. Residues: CASSVARTSGRGDEQFF.

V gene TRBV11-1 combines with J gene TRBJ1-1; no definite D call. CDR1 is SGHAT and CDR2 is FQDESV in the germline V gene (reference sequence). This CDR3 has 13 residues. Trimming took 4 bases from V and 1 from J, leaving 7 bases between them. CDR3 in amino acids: CASSSLRNTEAFF. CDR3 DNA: TGTGCCAGCAGCTCCCTGCGGAACACTGAAGCTTTCTTT.

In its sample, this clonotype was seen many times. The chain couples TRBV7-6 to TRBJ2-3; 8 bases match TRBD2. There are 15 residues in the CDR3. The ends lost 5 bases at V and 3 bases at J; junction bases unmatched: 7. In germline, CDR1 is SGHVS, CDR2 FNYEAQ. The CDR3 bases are TGTGCCAGCAGCGAATTACTAGCGGCAACAGATACGCAGTATTTT. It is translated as CASSELLAATDTQYF.

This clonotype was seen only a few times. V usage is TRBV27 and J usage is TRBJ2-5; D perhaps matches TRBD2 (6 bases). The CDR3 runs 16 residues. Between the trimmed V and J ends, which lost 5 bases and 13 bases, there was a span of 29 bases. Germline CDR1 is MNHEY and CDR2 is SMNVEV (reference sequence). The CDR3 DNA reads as TGTGCCAGCAGTCCTTTTTGGGTTAGCGGTCTCCAACGGGTGTACTTC. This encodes CASSPFWVSGLQRVYF.

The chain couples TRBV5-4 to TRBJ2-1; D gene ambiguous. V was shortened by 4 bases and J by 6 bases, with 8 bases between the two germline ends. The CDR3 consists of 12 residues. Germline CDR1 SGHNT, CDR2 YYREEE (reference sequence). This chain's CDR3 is CASSVGSNEQFF. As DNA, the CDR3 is TGTGCCAGCAGCGTTGGATCCAATGAGCAGTTCTTC.

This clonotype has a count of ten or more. In nucleotides, the CDR3 is TGTGCCAGCAGCACCTGGGACAGTCTGAACACTGAAGCTTTCTTT. Translation: CASSTWDSLNTEAFF. This sequence joins TRBV7-6 and TRBJ1-1; TRBD1 matches at 7 bases. Germline V lookup: CDR1 SGHVS, CDR2 FNYEAQ. With V trimmed by 5 bases and J by 0 bases, 6 bases remained unmatched. The CDR3 spans 15 residues. Supplemented by reference TRBV7-6 and TRBJ1-1, the full variable domain reads GAGVSQSPRYKVTKRGQDVALRCDPISGHVSLYWYRQALGQGPEFLTYFNYEAQQDKSGLPNDRFSAERPEGSISTLTIQRTEQRDSAMYRCASSTWDSLNTEAFFGQGTRLTVV.

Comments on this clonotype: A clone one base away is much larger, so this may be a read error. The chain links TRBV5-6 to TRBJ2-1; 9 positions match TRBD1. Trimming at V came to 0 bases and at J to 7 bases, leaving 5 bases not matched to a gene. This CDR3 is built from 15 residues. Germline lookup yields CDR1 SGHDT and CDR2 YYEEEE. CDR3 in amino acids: CASSLGQGEANEQFF. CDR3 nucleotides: TGTGCCAGCAGCTTGGGACAGGGGGAGGCTAATGAGCAGTTCTTC.

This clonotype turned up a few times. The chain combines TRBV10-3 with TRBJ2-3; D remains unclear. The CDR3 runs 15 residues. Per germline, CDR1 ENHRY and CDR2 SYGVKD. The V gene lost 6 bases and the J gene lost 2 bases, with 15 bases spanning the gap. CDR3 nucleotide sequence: TGTGCCATCAGCCTCTTGGCGGCAGACACAGATACGCAGTATTTT. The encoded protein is CAISLLAADTDTQYF.

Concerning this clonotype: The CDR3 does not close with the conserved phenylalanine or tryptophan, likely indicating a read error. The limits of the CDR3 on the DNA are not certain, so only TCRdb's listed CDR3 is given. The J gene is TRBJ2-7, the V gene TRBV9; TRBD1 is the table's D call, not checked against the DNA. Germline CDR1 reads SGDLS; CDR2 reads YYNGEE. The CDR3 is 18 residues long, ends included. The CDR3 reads CASPSGGGQSPKRYEHYL.

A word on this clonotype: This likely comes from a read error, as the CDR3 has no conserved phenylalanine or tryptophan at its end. Here the CDR3 DNA reads TGTGCCAGCAGTATAAACAATGAGCAGTTCTTA. Translating it yields CASSINNEQFL. The genes are TRBV27 and TRBJ2-1; D ambiguous. Germline-derived CDR1 and CDR2 are MNHEY and SMNVEV (reference sequence). The V gene lost 5 bases and the J gene lost 5 bases, with 4 bases spanning the gap. CDR3 length: 11 residues.

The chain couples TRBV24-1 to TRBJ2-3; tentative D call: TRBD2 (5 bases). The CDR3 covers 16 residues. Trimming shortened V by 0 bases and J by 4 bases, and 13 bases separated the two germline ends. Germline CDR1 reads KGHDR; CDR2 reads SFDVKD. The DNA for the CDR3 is TGTGCCACCAGTGATTTGGGTCGGGGAGCCTCAGATACGCAGTATTTT. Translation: CATSDLGRGASDTQYF.

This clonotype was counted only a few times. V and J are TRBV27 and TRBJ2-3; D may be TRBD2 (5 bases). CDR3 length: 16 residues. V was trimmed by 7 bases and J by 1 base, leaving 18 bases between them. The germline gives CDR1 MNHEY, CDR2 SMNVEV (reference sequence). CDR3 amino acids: CASTSDWSYGTDTQYF. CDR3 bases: TGTGCCAGCACCTCGGACTGGTCTTATGGCACAGATACGCAGTATTTT.

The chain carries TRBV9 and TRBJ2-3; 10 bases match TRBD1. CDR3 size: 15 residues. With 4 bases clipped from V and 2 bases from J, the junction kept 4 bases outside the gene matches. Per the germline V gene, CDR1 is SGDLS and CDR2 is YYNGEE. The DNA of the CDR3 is TGTGCCAGCAGCCGACGACAGGGGGCCACAGATACGCAGTATTTT. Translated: CASSRRQGATDTQYF. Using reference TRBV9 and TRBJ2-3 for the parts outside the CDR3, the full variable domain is DSGVTQTPKHLITATGQRVTLRCSPRSGDLSVYWYQQSLDQGLQFLIQYYNGEERAKGNILERFSAQQFPDLHSELNLSSLELGDSALYFCASSRRQGATDTQYFGPGTRLTVL.

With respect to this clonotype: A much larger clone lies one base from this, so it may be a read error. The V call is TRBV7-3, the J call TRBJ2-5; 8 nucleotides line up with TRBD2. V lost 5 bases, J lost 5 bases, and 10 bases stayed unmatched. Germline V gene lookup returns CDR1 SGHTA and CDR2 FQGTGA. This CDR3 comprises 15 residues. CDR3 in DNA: TGTGCCAGCAGCCCCTCGGGGGGGCGCACGGAGACCCAGTACTTC. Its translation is CASSPSGGRTETQYF.